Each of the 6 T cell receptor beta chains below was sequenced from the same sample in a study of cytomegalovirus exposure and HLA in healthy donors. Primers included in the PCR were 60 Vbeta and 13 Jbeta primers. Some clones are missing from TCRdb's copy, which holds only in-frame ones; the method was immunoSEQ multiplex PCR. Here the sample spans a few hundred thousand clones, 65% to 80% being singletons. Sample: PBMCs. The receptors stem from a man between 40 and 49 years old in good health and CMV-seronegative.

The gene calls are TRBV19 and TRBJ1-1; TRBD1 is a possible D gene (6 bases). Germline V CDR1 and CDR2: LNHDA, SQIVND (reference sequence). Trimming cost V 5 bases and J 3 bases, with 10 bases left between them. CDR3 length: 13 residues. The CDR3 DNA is TGTGCCAGTAGTCTACAGGGTTACACTGAAGCTTTCTTT. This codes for CASSLQGYTEAFF.

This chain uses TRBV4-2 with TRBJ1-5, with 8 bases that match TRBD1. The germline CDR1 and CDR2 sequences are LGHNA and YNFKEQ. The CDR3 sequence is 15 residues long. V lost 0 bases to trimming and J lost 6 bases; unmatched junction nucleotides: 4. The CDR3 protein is CASSQDPTGAQPQHF. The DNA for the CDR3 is TGTGCCAGCAGCCAAGATCCGACAGGGGCTCAGCCCCAGCATTTT.

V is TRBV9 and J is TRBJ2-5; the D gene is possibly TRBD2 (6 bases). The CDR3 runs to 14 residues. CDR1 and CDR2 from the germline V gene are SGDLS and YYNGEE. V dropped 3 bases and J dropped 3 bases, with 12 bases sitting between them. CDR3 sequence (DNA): TGTGCCAGCAGCGCGGGACTCCTTGAAGAGACCCAGTACTTC. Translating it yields CASSAGLLEETQYF.

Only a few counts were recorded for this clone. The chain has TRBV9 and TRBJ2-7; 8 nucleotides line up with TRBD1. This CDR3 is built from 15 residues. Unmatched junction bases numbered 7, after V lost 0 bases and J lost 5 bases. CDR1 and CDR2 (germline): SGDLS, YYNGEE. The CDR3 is CASSVGVDRGHEQYF. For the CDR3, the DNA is TGTGCCAGCAGCGTAGGGGTCGACAGGGGCCACGAGCAGTACTTC.

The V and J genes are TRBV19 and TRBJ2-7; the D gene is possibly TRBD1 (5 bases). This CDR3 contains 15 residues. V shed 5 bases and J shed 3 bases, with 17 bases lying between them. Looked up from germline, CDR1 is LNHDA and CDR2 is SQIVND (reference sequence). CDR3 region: CASSLQVTQYYEQYF. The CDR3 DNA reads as TGTGCCAGTAGTTTACAGGTTACCCAATACTACGAGCAGTACTTC. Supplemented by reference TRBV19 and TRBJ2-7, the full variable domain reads DGGITQSPKYLFRKEGQNVTLSCEQNLNHDAMYWYRQDPGQGLRLIYYSQIVNDFQKGDIAEGYSVSREKKESFPLTVTSAQKNPTAFYLCASSLQVTQYYEQYFGPGTRLTVT.

Here the CDR3 reads CAIAREGYQPQHF. In DNA, the CDR3 is TGTGCCATCGCTCGAGAGGGATATCAGCCCCAGCATTTT. This chain links TRBV10-3 with TRBJ1-5; D gene uncertain. Trimming took off 8 bases at V and 5 bases at J, with 13 bases between the two ends. The V gene's germline CDR1 is ENHRY and CDR2 SYGVKD. The CDR3 is 13 amino acids.